This TCR beta chain was captured by sequencing in a study of blood T cell repertoires in COVID-19. As for the study in general: Sources were T cells, B-cell-depleted T cells, or PBMCs; the material itself was cDNA or gDNA.

In the source study's methods: Amplified reference gene primers provided the basis for estimating nucleated cell counts. TCRdb's copy holds only in-frame clones and misses some; the assay was immunoSEQ multiplex PCR. V and J calls and clone size are those listed in that table; D and trimming were worked out from the DNA. The sample gives about 140,000 clones, 80% to 85% of which show up once; 3.5% to 4.5% is in the top ten. Sequencing was done on a sample of peripheral blood. The source of this sequence is a woman aged 60-75 years with acute or convalescent COVID-19.

The CDR3 region is CASRSGGKSGELFF. The CDR3 region has the DNA TGTGCCAGCAGGAGCGGAGGAAAATCCGGGGAGCTGTTTTTT. The chain is built from TRBV11-3 and TRBJ2-2, with a possible D match to TRBD2 (5 bases). From germline, CDR1 is SGHNT and CDR2 YENEEA. CDR3 size: 14 residues. V lost 6 bases and J lost 6, with 14 bases in between.